This T cell receptor (beta chain) was found in a study of shared clonotypes between healthy human individuals. Study overall: For every donor, three CD4 naive, three CD4 memory, two CD8 naive and one CD8 memory plates were used.

V was clipped by 1 base and J by 8 bases, with 11 bases between them. The germline gives CDR1 SEHNR, CDR2 FQNEAQ (reference sequence). The CDR3 is 14 amino acids. Investigators spread the genomic DNA of each subset evenly over several immunoSEQ plates. In the study's own analysis: With immunoSEQ giving junction-only sequences and no quality scores, filtering differed. Method: immunoSEQ multiplex PCR; TCRdb's copy keeps in-frame clones and lacks some. The V and J calls and the clone size are those of that table, but D and trimming were determined from the DNA. The sample includes about 2.2 million clones, about 93% of them seen just once. As concerns this clone: At the DNA level, this CDR3 is encoded by other sequences in the same sample as well.

It was CD45RO-negative cells, positively selected for CCR7, that made up naive CD8 cells, with terminally differentiated effector memory CD45RA+ cells excluded. Donors were Caucasian adults residing in Nashville, Tennessee, USA. The material sequenced was naive CD8+ T cells from PBMCs. The V and J genes are TRBV7-9 and TRBJ2-2; no reliable D call. This clonotype was obtained from a man younger than 35 in good health. Some clones in this sample may be carry-over from other donors' samples. CDR3 sequence: CASSLGPGSGELFF. CDR3 sequence (DNA): TGTGCCAGCAGCTTAGGCCCTGGGTCGGGGGAGCTGTTTTTT.